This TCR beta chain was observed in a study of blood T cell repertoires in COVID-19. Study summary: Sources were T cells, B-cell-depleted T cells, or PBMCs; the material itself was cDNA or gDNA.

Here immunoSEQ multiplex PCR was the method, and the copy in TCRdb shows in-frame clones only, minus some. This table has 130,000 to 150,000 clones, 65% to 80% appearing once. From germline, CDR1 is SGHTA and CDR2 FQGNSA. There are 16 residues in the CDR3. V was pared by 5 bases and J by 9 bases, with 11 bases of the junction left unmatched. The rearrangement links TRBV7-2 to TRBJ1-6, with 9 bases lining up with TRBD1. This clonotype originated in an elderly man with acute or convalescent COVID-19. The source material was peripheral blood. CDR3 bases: TGTGCCAGCAGCCCCTCGGGGGGGACAGGGTCTTCACCCCTCCACTTT. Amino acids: CASSPSGGTGSSPLHF.